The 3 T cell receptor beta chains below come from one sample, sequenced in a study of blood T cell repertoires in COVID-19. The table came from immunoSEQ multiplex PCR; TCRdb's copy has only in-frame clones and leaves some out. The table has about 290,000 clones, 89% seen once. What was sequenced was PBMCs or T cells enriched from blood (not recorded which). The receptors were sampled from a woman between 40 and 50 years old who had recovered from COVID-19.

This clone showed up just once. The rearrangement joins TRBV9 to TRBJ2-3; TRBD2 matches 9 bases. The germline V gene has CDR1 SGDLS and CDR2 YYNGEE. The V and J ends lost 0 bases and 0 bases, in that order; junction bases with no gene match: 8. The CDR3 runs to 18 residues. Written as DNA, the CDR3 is TGTGCCAGCAGCGTAGGGGCTAGCGGGGCCGCTAGCACAGATACGCAGTATTTT. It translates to CASSVGASGAASTDTQYF.

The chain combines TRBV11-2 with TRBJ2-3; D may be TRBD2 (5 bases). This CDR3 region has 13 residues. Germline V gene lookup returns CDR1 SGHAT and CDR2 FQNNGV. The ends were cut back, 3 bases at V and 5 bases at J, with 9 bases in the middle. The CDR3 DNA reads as TGTGCCAGCAGCTTGGTTGAGGGAGATACGCAGTATTTT. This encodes CASSLVEGDTQYF.

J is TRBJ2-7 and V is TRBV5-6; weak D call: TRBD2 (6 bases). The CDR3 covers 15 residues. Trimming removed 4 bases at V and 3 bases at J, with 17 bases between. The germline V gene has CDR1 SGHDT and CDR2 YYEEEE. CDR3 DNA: TGTGCCAGCAGCCCTGGAGGGTCTGTCTACTACGAGCAGTACTTC. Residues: CASSPGGSVYYEQYF.